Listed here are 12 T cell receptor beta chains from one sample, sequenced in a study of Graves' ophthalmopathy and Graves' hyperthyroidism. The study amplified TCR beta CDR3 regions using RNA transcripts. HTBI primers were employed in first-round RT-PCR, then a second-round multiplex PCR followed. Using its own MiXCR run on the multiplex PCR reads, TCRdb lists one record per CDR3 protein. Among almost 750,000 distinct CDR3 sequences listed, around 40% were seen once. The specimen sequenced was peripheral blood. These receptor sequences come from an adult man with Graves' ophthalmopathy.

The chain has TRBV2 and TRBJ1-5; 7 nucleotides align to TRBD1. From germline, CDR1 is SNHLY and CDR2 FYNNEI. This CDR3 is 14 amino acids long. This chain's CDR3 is CASGRGQGGQPQHF. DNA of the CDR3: TGTGCTTCAGGCCGAGGGCAGGGGGGACAGCCCCAGCATTTT.

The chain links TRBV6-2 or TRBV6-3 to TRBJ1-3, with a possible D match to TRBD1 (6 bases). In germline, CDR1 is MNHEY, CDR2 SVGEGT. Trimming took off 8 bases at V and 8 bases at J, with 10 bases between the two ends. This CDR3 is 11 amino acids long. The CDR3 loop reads CASGGADTIYF. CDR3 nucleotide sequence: TGTGCCAGCGGGGGGGCGGACACCATATATTTT.

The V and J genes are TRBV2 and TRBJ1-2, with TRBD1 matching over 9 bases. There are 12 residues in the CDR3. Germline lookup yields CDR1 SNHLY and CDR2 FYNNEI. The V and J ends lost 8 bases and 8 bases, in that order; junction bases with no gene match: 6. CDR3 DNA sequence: TGTGCCAGCGTTACAGGGGGCGAAGGCTACACCTTC. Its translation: CASVTGGEGYTF.

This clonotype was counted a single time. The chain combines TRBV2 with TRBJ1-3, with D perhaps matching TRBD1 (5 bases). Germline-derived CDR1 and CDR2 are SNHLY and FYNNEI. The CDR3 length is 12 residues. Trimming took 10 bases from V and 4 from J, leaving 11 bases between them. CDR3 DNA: TGTGCCACTCATAGGGGCGGAAACACCATATATTTT. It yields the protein CATHRGGNTIYF.

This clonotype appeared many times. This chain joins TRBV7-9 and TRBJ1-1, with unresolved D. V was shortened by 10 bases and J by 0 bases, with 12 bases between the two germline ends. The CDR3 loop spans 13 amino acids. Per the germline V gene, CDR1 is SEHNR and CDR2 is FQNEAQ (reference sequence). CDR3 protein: CAISASLNTEAFF. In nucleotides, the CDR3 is TGTGCCATTTCGGCATCCCTGAACACTGAAGCTTTCTTT. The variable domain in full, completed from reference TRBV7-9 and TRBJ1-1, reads DTGVSQNPRHKITKRGQNVTFRCDPISEHNRLYWYRQTLGQGPEFLTYFQNEAQLEKSRLLSDRFSAERPKGSFSTLEIQRTEQGDSAMYLCAISASLNTEAFFGQGTRLTVV.

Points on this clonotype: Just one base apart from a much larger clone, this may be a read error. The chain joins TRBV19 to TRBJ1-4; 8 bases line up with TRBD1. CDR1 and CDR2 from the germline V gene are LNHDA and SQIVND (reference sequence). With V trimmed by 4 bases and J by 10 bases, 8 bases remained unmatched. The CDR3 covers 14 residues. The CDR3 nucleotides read TGTGCCAGTAGTACCTCGGACAGGGCCGGAAAACTGTTTTTT. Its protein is CASSTSDRAGKLFF.

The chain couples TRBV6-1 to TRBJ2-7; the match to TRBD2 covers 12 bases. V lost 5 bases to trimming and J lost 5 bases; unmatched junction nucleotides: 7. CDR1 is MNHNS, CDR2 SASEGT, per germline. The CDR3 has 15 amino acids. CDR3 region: CASSYGLAGKDEQYF. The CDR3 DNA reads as TGTGCCAGCAGTTACGGACTAGCGGGGAAAGACGAGCAGTACTTC.

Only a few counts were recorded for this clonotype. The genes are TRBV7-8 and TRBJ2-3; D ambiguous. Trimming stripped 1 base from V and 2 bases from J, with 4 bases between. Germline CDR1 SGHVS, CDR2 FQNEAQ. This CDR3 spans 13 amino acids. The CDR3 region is CASSLGPTDTQYF. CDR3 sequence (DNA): TGTGCCAGCAGCTTAGGACCCACAGATACGCAGTATTTT.

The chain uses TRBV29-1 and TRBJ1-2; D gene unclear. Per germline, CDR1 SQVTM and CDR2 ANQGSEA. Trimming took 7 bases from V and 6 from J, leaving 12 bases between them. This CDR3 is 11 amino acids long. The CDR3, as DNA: TGCAGCGCCGCCGAGGGCAATGGCTACACCTTC. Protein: CSAAEGNGYTF. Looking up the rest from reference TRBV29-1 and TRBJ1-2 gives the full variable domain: SAVISQKPSRDICQRGTSLTIQCQVDSQVTMMFWYRQQPGQSLTLIATANQGSEATYESGFVIDKFPISRPNLTFSTLTVSNMSPEDSSIYLCSAAEGNGYTFGSGTRLTVV.

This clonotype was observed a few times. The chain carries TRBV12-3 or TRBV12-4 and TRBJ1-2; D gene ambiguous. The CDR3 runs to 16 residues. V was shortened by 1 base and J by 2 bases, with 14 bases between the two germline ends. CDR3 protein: CASSLVGSWGNYGYTF. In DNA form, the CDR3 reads TGTGCCAGCAGTTTAGTGGGGTCCTGGGGAAACTATGGCTACACCTTC.

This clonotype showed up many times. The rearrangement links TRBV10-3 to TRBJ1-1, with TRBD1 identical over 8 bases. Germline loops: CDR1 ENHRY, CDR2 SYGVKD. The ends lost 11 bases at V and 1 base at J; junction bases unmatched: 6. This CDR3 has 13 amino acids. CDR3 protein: CAATGAWNTEAFF. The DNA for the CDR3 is TGTGCCGCGACAGGGGCGTGGAACACTGAAGCTTTCTTT.

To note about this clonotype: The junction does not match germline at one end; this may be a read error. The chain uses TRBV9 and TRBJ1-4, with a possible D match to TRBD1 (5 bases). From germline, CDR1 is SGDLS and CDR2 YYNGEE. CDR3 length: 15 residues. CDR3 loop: CGSSPLQGFNEKLFF. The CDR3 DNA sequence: TGTGGCAGCAGCCCGCTTCAGGGATTTAATGAAAAACTGTTTTTT.